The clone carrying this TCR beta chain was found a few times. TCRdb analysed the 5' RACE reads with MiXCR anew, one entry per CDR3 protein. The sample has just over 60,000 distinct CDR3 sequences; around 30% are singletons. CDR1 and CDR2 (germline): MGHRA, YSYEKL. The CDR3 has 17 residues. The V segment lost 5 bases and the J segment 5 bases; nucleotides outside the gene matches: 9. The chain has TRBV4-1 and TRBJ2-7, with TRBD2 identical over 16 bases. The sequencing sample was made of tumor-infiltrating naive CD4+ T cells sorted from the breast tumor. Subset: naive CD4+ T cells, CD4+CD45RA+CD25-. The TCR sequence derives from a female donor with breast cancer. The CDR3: CASSRGGLAGGRDEQYF. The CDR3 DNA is TGCGCCAGCAGCAGAGGGGGACTAGCGGGAGGGCGCGACGAGCAGTACTTC.